This TCR beta chain was sequenced in a study of beta chain features in type 1 diabetes. Regarding the study as a whole: Within the patient group, naive, central memory and Treg TCRB repertoires appeared more similar to each other than within healthy donors. Type 1 diabetes patients had moderately but significantly shorter TCRB CDR3s in all four CD4+ subsets. Fewer junction insertions and more nucleotide deletions appeared in type 1 diabetes patients. cDNA-based sequencing might over-represent cells highly expressing TCR.

About this clone itself: Antigen: not known.

Trimming took 1 base from V and 0 from J; bases not matched to a gene: 3. Germline lookup yields CDR1 SGHDN and CDR2 FVKESK. The CDR3 contains 18 residues. cDNA synthesis used the whole RNA isolate, giving expressed TCRB sequences. Data came from immunoSEQ multiplex PCR; TCRdb stores just in-frame clones and leaves some out. This table holds under 200,000 clones, about a tenth found once. This clonotype was obtained from a man aged 30 to 45 with type 1 diabetes. V gene TRBV14 combines with J gene TRBJ2-1, with 13 bases matching TRBD2. Sequencing was performed on central memory CD4+ T cells from blood. As DNA, the CDR3 is TGTGCCAGCAGCCAAGGGGGGACTAGCGGGGCCTCCTACAATGAGCAGTTCTTC. It translates to CASSQGGTSGASYNEQFF.